The T cell receptor (beta chain) described here comes from a study of shared clonotypes between healthy human individuals (dated by TCRdb to the early 2020s). Background for the entire study: A few men and a couple of women, aged 18 to 49 years, made up the cohort. Leukapheresis yielded between about 0.94 and 9.5 billion PBMCs per donor. For each donor, three plates each were used for CD4 naive and CD4 memory, two plates were used for CD8 naive, and one plate was used for CD8 memory. Different laboratories and diverse techniques were used to prepare libraries and sequence TCR repertoires, to increase sequencing depth and limit assay-specific biases. Blood TCR repertoires of a handful of healthy adults were deeply sequenced to estimate repertoire size and the extent of clonotype sharing between individuals. On the study overall, not on this receptor specifically: Because the study included a small number of donors, the genetic and exposure-history diversity represented was limited. Only blood was sampled, and tissue TCR repertoires likely differ from those in blood. Compared with non-shared clonotypes, clonotypes shared by all four sorted-subset donors had higher generation probabilities. Naive subsets generally had larger estimated clonotype richness than memory subsets. Based on pairwise subsampling, the degree of clonotype sharing among donors was expected to be affected by sequencing depth. When a few donors were compared, the shared fraction of clonotypes was around 5.1% for naive CD4, roughly 3.3% for naive CD8, about 2.4% for memory CD4, and around 0.37% for memory CD8. Even with the large sequencing depth, rarefaction of the sorted-subset datasets indicated that sequencing was incomplete.

The count of this clone is one. Which antigen it targets is not known. No much larger clonotype is one base removed from it; base qualities were not supplied. TCR CDR3 regions were amplified from genomic DNA by multiplex PCR using the deep immunoSEQ assay. For each cell subset, the extracted genomic DNA was distributed evenly across all wells of several immunoSEQ 96-well plates, and each plate served as one replicate. For sorted subsets, 200 to 250 ng of genomic DNA, equivalent to some 30,000 T cell genomes, went into each replicate PCR. The purified libraries were quantified using a Qubit 3.0 fluorometer, sized with a Bioanalyzer 2100, and then quantified again using the KAPA Library Quantification kit. A separate single-read 150-cycle Illumina NextSeq 550 flow cell was used to sequence each immunoSEQ 96-well plate. Processing in the source paper ran as follows. Because the immunoSEQ output included only junctional sequences and no quality scores, the filtering could not be the same as the filtering used for full-length reads. Sequences were annotated with PyIR, a Python wrapper for IgBLAST v1.9, and V/J genes and CDR3 were assigned using IMGT germline references. Reads were filtered out if the reads had weak V/J assignments (E-value above 1e-6), no CDR3, stop codons, out-of-frame junctions, or ambiguous translated residues. V3J clonotypes were defined by identical inferred V gene, J gene, and CDR3 amino acid sequence. To compute the percentage overlap between repertoires, the number of shared unique clonotypes was divided by the size of the smaller repertoire. RTK rarefaction, the Chao1 estimator, and Recon v2.1 estimates of unobserved clonotypes were used to assess repertoire richness. For all TCRbeta clonotypes obtained by the gDNA method from four donors, generation probabilities were computed with OLGA. The immuneACCESS repertoire file appears here via TCRdb, limited to in-frame rearrangements. These files lack a portion of the clones; in checked studies, under half of the deficit traces to unresolved V genes, and the cause of the others is not known. V, J and clone size reflect that table, while D and trimming were determined from the DNA. Counted in this sample were roughly 680,000 clones; roughly 72% of them appeared once. The ten largest clones represent approximately 1.8% of the sample.

The donors were healthy, HIV-negative adults who had no recently reported acute infections or vaccinations. Every donor was a Caucasian adult residing in Nashville, Tennessee, USA. Magnetic negative selection was used to enrich CD4+ T cells, after which naive cells were positively selected on CD45RA and the negative fraction became the memory subset. After blood collection by leukapheresis, PBMCs were isolated using Ficoll-Histopaque density gradient centrifugation and then cryopreserved in the vapor phase of liquid nitrogen. Purity and quantity of every magnetically sorted T cell population were checked by analytical flow cytometry. Genomic DNA was isolated from every sorted fraction and measured by UV absorbance on a Nanodrop 2000c. V lost 3 bases and J lost 5 bases, and the count of bases not matched to a germline gene is 12. The CDR3 holds 16 amino acids from the cysteine to the phenylalanine. Just the 48-base CDR3 DNA is kept, in frame starting at base 1. The germline V gene (reference sequence) supplies CDR1 MNHEY and CDR2 SMNVEV.

The rearranged segments are TRBV27 and TRBJ1-2, and 7 junctional nucleotides match TRBD1. The sequenced sample was memory CD4+ T cells sorted from blood. This specimen's cell subset or site label, per the study, means: CD45RA-negative fraction. The source is a woman aged 25 to 39 in good health. The CDR3: CASSFGAYRGSYGYTF. The DNA is TGTGCCAGCAGTTTTGGGGCTTACAGGGGATCATATGGCTACACCTTC.